These 29 T cell receptor beta chains originate from one sample sequenced in a study of shared clonotypes between healthy human individuals. Assay used: immunoSEQ multiplex PCR; TCRdb lists only in-frame clones, some missing. Of 1,400,000 or so clones detected, 98% appear once; the ten largest clones hold 0.36%. Sequences were obtained from naive CD4+ T cells sorted from blood. The subset was: CD45RA+ positively selected. The receptors here all came from a man younger than 40 in good health.

To note about this clone: As the CDR3 is not closed by the conserved phenylalanine or tryptophan, this likely results from a read error. The DNA is omitted, as the CDR3 cannot be located on it reliably, and the CDR3 follows TCRdb's listing. CDR3 residues: CASSYPLA. The chain employs TRBV6-5 and TRBJ1-1. In germline, CDR1 is MNHEY, CDR2 SVGAGI. The CDR3 sequence runs 8 residues, both termini included.

The CDR3, as DNA: TGTGCCAGCAGCGTCCTCCCGGGGGGACAAGTTAGCACAGATACGCAGTATTTT. Its protein is CASSVLPGGQVSTDTQYF. The chain is built from TRBV9 and TRBJ2-3; a weak D match, TRBD2 (7 bases). This CDR3 region has 18 residues. The V end was cut by 2 bases, the J end by 0 bases, with 19 bases between. Germline V CDR1 and CDR2: SGDLS, YYNGEE.

The chain is built from TRBV2 and TRBJ1-2; 9 bases are a match to TRBD1. Germline V gene sequence: CDR1 SNHLY, CDR2 FYNNEI. Unmatched junction bases numbered 5, after V lost 3 bases and J lost 6 bases. This CDR3 comprises 14 residues. For the CDR3, the DNA is TGTGCCAGCAGTGAGGGACAGGGAAGCGATGGCTACACCTTC. Protein sequence: CASSEGQGSDGYTF.

V usage is TRBV25-1 and J usage is TRBJ2-7; weak D call: TRBD1 (5 bases). Trimming pared 2 bases from V and 5 bases from J, leaving 7 bases between. The CDR3 extends over 12 amino acids. Germline V lookup: CDR1 MGHDK, CDR2 SYGVNS. CDR3 nucleotides: TGTGCCAGCAGTGAACAGGGCGACGAGCAGTACTTC. Residues: CASSEQGDEQYF.

This chain uses TRBV10-1 with TRBJ2-2, with D unresolved. This CDR3 region has 13 residues. The V gene's germline CDR1 is WNHNN and CDR2 SYGVQD (reference sequence). V lost 3 bases and J lost 8, with 10 bases in between. The DNA for the CDR3 is TGCGCCAGCAGTGAACAGTTTGTAGGGGAGCTGTTTTTT. Translation gives CASSEQFVGELFF.

The V call is TRBV6-6, the J call TRBJ2-3; D may match TRBD1 or TRBD2 (6 bases each). This CDR3 has 16 amino acids. Germline V CDR1 and CDR2: MNHNY, SVGAGI (reference sequence). Trimming removed 0 bases from V and 1 base from J, with 11 bases in between. The chain's CDR3 is CASSYSRGAGTDTQYF. CDR3 bases: TGTGCCAGCAGTTACTCGAGGGGGGCTGGCACAGATACGCAGTATTTT.

V usage is TRBV7-2 and J usage is TRBJ2-5; TRBD2 agrees at 10 bases. V shed 5 bases and J 1 base; nucleotides not matched to a gene: 7. CDR3 length: 16 amino acids. CDR1 is SGHTA and CDR2 is FQGNSA in the germline V gene. In DNA, the CDR3 is TGTGCCAGCAGCCCGTTAGTAGCGGGAGGCCAAGAGACCCAGTACTTC. Translating it yields CASSPLVAGGQETQYF.

This sequence joins TRBV6-5 and TRBJ2-1; D is unresolved. CDR3 size: 16 residues. CDR1 and CDR2 (germline): MNHEY, SVGAGI. Trimming shortened V by 2 bases and J by 5 bases, and 16 bases separated the two germline ends. The CDR3 bases are TGTGCCAGCAGTTACAGACCGACTTGGGTTGACAATGAGCAGTTCTTC. Translated: CASSYRPTWVDNEQFF.

Notes on this clone: The same CDR3 is also encoded by other DNA sequences in this sample. The chain recombines TRBV9 with TRBJ1-2; D remains ambiguous. Germline CDR1 is SGDLS and CDR2 is YYNGEE. The CDR3 sequence is 12 residues long. V lost 0 bases and J lost 5, with 5 bases in between. The CDR3 DNA reads TGTGCCAGCAGCGTAGATGGGTATGGCTACACCTTC. Translation gives CASSVDGYGYTF.

This chain links TRBV15 with TRBJ1-2; 10 positions agree with TRBD1. V lost 9 bases, J lost 8 bases, and 6 bases stayed unmatched. The germline V gene has CDR1 LNHNV and CDR2 YYDKDF (reference sequence). CDR3 length: 12 amino acids. CDR3 sequence reads: CATKDRGSGYTF. The CDR3 DNA reads as TGTGCCACAAAGGACAGGGGGAGCGGCTACACCTTC.

V usage is TRBV10-3 and J usage is TRBJ1-1, with D possibly being TRBD1 (6 bases). The V end lost 0 bases, the J end lost 4 bases, and 24 bases lay between the germline ends. Per germline, CDR1 ENHRY and CDR2 SYGVKD. The CDR3 runs 19 residues. CDR3 loop: CAISESTTGRRGRATEAFF. The CDR3, as DNA: TGTGCCATCAGTGAGTCGACGACAGGTCGCCGGGGGAGGGCCACTGAAGCTTTCTTT.

The rearrangement uses TRBV11-2 and TRBJ1-3; D is ambiguous. V gave up 5 bases and J gave up 1 base, with 9 bases separating them. Germline values: CDR1 SGHAT, CDR2 FQNNGV. The CDR3 spans 14 residues. The chain's CDR3 is CASSPELSGNTIYF. The CDR3, as DNA: TGTGCCAGCAGCCCCGAGTTGTCTGGAAACACCATATATTTT.

The rearrangement uses TRBV5-1 and TRBJ1-5; D remains unclear. Between the trimmed V and J ends, which lost 4 bases and 0 bases, there was a span of 11 bases. Germline V lookup: CDR1 SGHRS, CDR2 YFSETQ. The CDR3 is made up of 15 amino acids. The CDR3 bases are TGCGCCAGCAGCCCGGAGCCTTATAGCAATCAGCCCCAGCATTTT. It codes for CASSPEPYSNQPQHF.

This rearrangement joins TRBV5-6 to TRBJ2-3, with 10 bases aligning to TRBD2. The germline gives CDR1 SGHDT, CDR2 YYEEEE. The CDR3 is 18 residues long. The J segment lost 1 base and the V segment lost 0 bases, leaving 8 bases of the junction unmatched. This CDR3 is CASSLVASGSSRTDTQYF. CDR3 coding DNA: TGTGCCAGCAGCTTGGTGGCTAGCGGGAGCAGTCGCACAGATACGCAGTATTTT.

The rearrangement links TRBV6-6 to TRBJ2-2; 7 nucleotides match TRBD1. V lost 7 bases to trimming and J lost 4 bases; unmatched junction nucleotides: 6. Germline V gene sequence: CDR1 MNHNY, CDR2 SVGAGI (reference sequence). This CDR3 comprises 14 residues. In nucleotides, the CDR3 is TGTGCCAGCATTCAAGGGACAGCCACCGGGGAGCTGTTTTTT. Its protein is CASIQGTATGELFF.

The chain uses TRBV4-1 and TRBJ2-2, with D possibly being TRBD2 (6 bases). This CDR3 is built from 15 residues. V was shortened by 0 bases and J by 8 bases, with 13 bases between the two germline ends. In germline, CDR1 is MGHRA, CDR2 YSYEKL. CDR3 sequence reads: CASSQEGGGVGELFF. The CDR3 DNA sequence: TGCGCCAGCAGCCAAGAGGGGGGTGGCGTTGGGGAGCTGTTTTTT.

The rearrangement links TRBV18 to TRBJ2-1, with 13 bases aligning to TRBD2. Trimming took 0 bases from V and 8 from J; bases not matched to a gene: 4. This CDR3 comprises 16 residues. Germline lookup yields CDR1 KGHSH and CDR2 LQKENI. This CDR3 is CASSPPGLAGTHEQFF. The CDR3 coding sequence is TGTGCCAGCTCACCACCGGGACTAGCGGGAACTCATGAGCAGTTCTTC.

The rearrangement uses TRBV2 and TRBJ1-4; D is perhaps TRBD1 (6 bases). V lost 6 bases, J lost 4 bases, and 15 bases lay in between. There are 15 residues in the CDR3. Per germline, CDR1 SNHLY and CDR2 FYNNEI. The CDR3 protein is CASRDPGHINEKLFF. In DNA, the CDR3 is TGTGCCAGCAGGGACCCGGGACACATTAATGAAAAACTGTTTTTT.

Note on this clone: Distinct nucleotide sequences in the sample also encode this CDR3. The rearrangement uses TRBV5-4 and TRBJ2-3; D may be TRBD1 or TRBD2 (5 bases each). V was pared by 0 bases and J by 1 base, with 9 bases between. Germline V gives CDR1 SGHNT, CDR2 YYREEE (reference sequence). The CDR3 is 15 residues long. The CDR3 DNA reads TGTGCCAGCAGCTTGGAGCTGGGGGGCACAGATACGCAGTATTTT. Its translation is CASSLELGGTDTQYF.

This clone was found once. The J gene is TRBJ2-1, the V gene TRBV6-6, with D possibly matching TRBD2 (6 bases). Germline-derived CDR1 and CDR2 are MNHNY and SVGAGI (reference sequence). V was cut by 9 bases and J by 9 bases, with 24 bases left in between. The CDR3 sequence is 15 residues long. DNA for the CDR3: TGTGCCAGTAGAACGTCGGCAGAAGACGGGGGTGAGCAGTTCTTC. Protein sequence: CASRTSAEDGGEQFF.

This rearrangement joins TRBV5-1 to TRBJ2-7, with D uncertain. Trimming took 0 bases from V and 4 from J, leaving 11 bases between them. CDR3 length: 14 amino acids. Germline CDR1 and CDR2: SGHRS and YFSETQ. CDR3 in DNA: TGCGCCAGCAGCTTGGAGGCCGTGATATACGAGCAGTACTTC. As protein: CASSLEAVIYEQYF.

The rearrangement uses TRBV5-1 and TRBJ2-5; 15 nucleotides agree with TRBD2. CDR3 length: 18 residues. With V trimmed by 1 base and J by 4 bases, 8 bases remained unmatched. Germline-derived CDR1 and CDR2 are SGHRS and YFSETQ. CDR3 loop: CASSLPGLAGGPRETQYF. For the CDR3, the DNA is TGCGCCAGCAGCTTGCCTGGACTAGCGGGAGGGCCTAGAGAGACCCAGTACTTC.

The J gene is TRBJ1-1, the V gene TRBV11-3; D possibly corresponds to TRBD1 (5 bases). CDR1 is SGHNT and CDR2 is YENEEA in the germline V gene. Between the trimmed V and J ends, which lost 4 bases and 4 bases, there was a span of 13 bases. This CDR3 is 14 amino acids long. The CDR3 reads CASSWQGNVTEAFF. CDR3 bases: TGTGCCAGCAGCTGGCAGGGAAATGTCACTGAAGCTTTCTTT.

The J gene is TRBJ2-1, the V gene TRBV7-3; TRBD2 matches 7 bases. Germline V CDR1 and CDR2: SGHTA, FQGTGA. The CDR3 covers 14 residues. After removal of 8 bases from V and 4 bases from J, the junction contained 8 bases not matched to a gene. The CDR3: CASAPWGGYNEQFF. In DNA, the CDR3 is TGTGCCAGCGCCCCATGGGGGGGTTACAATGAGCAGTTCTTC.

CDR3 DNA sequence: TGTGCCAGCGCAGGGGACCTTGGAAACACCATATATTTT. This translates into CASAGDLGNTIYF. The V and J genes are TRBV2 and TRBJ1-3, with D possibly TRBD1 on 6 matching bases. The CDR3 runs to 13 residues. V was clipped by 8 bases and J by 3 bases, with 11 bases between them. Germline CDR1 is SNHLY and CDR2 is FYNNEI. The whole variable domain, remainder taken from reference TRBV2 and TRBJ1-3, is EPEVTQTPSHQVTQMGQEVILRCVPISNHLYFYWYRQILGQKVEFLVSFYNNEISEKSEIFDDQFSVERPDGSNFTLKIRSTKLEDSAMYFCASAGDLGNTIYFGEGSWLTVV.

This rearrangement joins TRBV27 to TRBJ2-1; 11 nucleotides align to TRBD2. V gave up 6 bases and J gave up 8 bases; unmatched junction bases: 12. In germline, CDR1 is MNHEY, CDR2 SMNVEV (reference sequence). The CDR3 is 16 residues long. The CDR3 loop reads CASRFSGTSGRDEQFF. Written as DNA, the CDR3 is TGTGCCAGCAGATTCTCCGGGACTAGCGGCCGAGATGAGCAGTTCTTC.

The chain links TRBV7-9 to TRBJ2-7, with 7 bases identical to TRBD2. This CDR3 is built from 14 residues. Germline V gives CDR1 SEHNR, CDR2 FQNEAQ (reference sequence). The junction had 4 bases not matched to a gene; V was cut back by 5 bases and J by 0 bases. CDR3 sequence: CASSRLAVSYEQYF. As DNA, the CDR3 is TGTGCCAGCAGCCGTCTAGCGGTCTCCTACGAGCAGTACTTC.

This clone is a singleton in its sample. This chain connects TRBV4-3 to TRBJ2-1; D remains unclear. CDR3 length equals 14 residues. The V and J ends lost 3 bases and 2 bases respectively, with 8 bases between them. Germline lookup yields CDR1 LGHNA and CDR2 YSLEER. This CDR3 is CASSQSDTYNEQFF. CDR3 sequence (DNA): TGCGCCAGCAGCCAGTCAGATACCTACAATGAGCAGTTCTTC.

The V gene is TRBV7-2, the J gene TRBJ2-1; D remains ambiguous. The ends were cut back, 4 bases at V and 2 bases at J, with 12 bases in the middle. The CDR3 has 15 amino acids. Germline V CDR1 and CDR2: SGHTA, FQGNSA. CDR3 amino acids: CASSSIRRTYNEQFF. The CDR3 DNA sequence: TGTGCCAGCAGCTCAATTCGACGGACCTACAATGAGCAGTTCTTC.